These 2 T cell receptor beta chains were all obtained from the same sample, sequenced in a study of spatial heterogeneity in lung cancer. Indicated time point: sample taken at primary tumor resection. TCRdb called the 5' RACE reads again in MiXCR, with one record for every CDR3 protein. The sample carries about 4,000 distinct CDR3 sequences, 8.8% recorded once. Sample: normal lung tissue next to the tumor, taken at surgery. These receptors were taken from a female donor with early-stage non-small cell lung cancer.

This clonotype has more than one count but fewer than ten. The CDR3 protein is CASSYSWDPASNQPQHF. For the CDR3, the DNA is TGTGCCAGCAGTTACTCGTGGGATCCCGCCAGCAATCAGCCCCAGCATTTT. The rearrangement uses TRBV6-5 and TRBJ1-5; D not resolved. Germline values: CDR1 MNHEY, CDR2 SVGAGI. V was shortened by 0 bases and J by 1 base, with 13 bases between the two germline ends. The CDR3 has 17 amino acids.

This clonotype was observed many times. V usage is TRBV2 and J usage is TRBJ2-7; D gene uncertain. CDR3 length equals 12 residues. Germline V gives CDR1 SNHLY, CDR2 FYNNEI. Between the trimmed V and J ends, which lost 6 bases and 6 bases, there was a span of 12 bases. Here the CDR3 reads CASRLNSREQYF. The DNA for the CDR3 is TGTGCCAGCAGGCTGAATTCACGCGAGCAGTACTTC. The complete variable domain, with remaining parts taken from reference TRBV2 and TRBJ2-7, reads EPEVTQTPSHQVTQMGQEVILRCVPISNHLYFYWYRQILGQKVEFLVSFYNNEISEKSEIFDDQFSVERPDGSNFTLKIRSTKLEDSAMYFCASRLNSREQYFGPGTRLTVT.